Following are 17 T cell receptor beta chains from one sample sequenced in a study of T cells after posttransplantation cyclophosphamide. Sequencing used immunoSEQ multiplex PCR; TCRdb keeps in-frame clones, though not all of them. The sample holds around 13,000 clones, about 83% seen once. Source material: memory CD4+ T cells sorted from PBMCs. These receptors came from a man aged 50 to 59 in good health, CMV-negative, and a related stem cell transplant donor.

This chain links TRBV27 with TRBJ1-2, with a weak D call TRBD1 (5 bases). The germline V gene has CDR1 MNHEY and CDR2 SMNVEV (reference sequence). The CDR3 totals 12 residues. The V end was cut by 5 bases, the J end by 7 bases, with 11 bases between. CDR3 loop: CASSPNGGGYTF. CDR3 bases: TGTGCCAGCAGTCCAAACGGGGGTGGCTACACCTTC.

This chain links TRBV29-1 with TRBJ1-1; D not certain. Germline V lookup: CDR1 SQVTM, CDR2 ANQGSEA. The CDR3 contains 13 residues. The germline V and J ends were trimmed by 4 bases and 3 bases, with 12 bases remaining between them. For the CDR3, the DNA is TGCAGCGTTGTGGAGGGTATCGACACTGAAGCTTTCTTT. Protein: CSVVEGIDTEAFF.

This clone was picked up a small number of times. The chain couples TRBV30 to TRBJ2-1; 14 bases fit TRBD2. Looked up from germline, CDR1 is GTSNPN and CDR2 is SVGIG (reference sequence). The CDR3 is made up of 15 amino acids. Unmatched junction bases numbered 15, after V lost 5 bases and J lost 15 bases. The CDR3 DNA reads as TGTGCCTGGGAAAATAAAGGACTAGCGGGAGGCCTTTTGTTCTTC. Protein sequence: CAWENKGLAGGLLFF.

The rearrangement uses TRBV18 and TRBJ2-3; D may be TRBD2 (5 bases). Germline CDR1 is KGHSH and CDR2 is LQKENI. V was cut by 0 bases and J by 2 bases, with 12 bases left in between. This CDR3 contains 16 residues. The CDR3 DNA is TGTGCCAGCTCACCACCCGGAGCGGCCTACACAGATACGCAGTATTTT. Translated, it gives CASSPPGAAYTDTQYF.

The chain couples TRBV4-1 to TRBJ2-7; a possible D gene is TRBD2 (6 bases). Germline V lookup: CDR1 MGHRA, CDR2 YSYEKL. Trimming took off 5 bases at V and 1 base at J, with 15 bases between the two ends. The CDR3 covers 15 residues. The CDR3 protein is CASSEKASESYEQYF. Written as DNA, the CDR3 is TGCGCCAGCAGCGAAAAAGCTAGCGAATCCTACGAGCAGTACTTC.

The V and J genes are TRBV6-5 and TRBJ2-7, with D unclear. Germline lookup yields CDR1 MNHEY and CDR2 SVGAGI. CDR3 length: 11 residues. Trimming took off 6 bases at V and 6 bases at J, with 9 bases between the two ends. CDR3 in DNA: TGTGCCAGCAGCCTAGTTGGCGAGCAGTACTTC. Amino acids: CASSLVGEQYF.

The V and J genes are TRBV12-1 and TRBJ2-7; no DNA check was done on the table's D call, TRBD2. TRBV12-1 is designated a pseudogene. This CDR3 is 15 amino acids long. CDR3 DNA: TGTGCCAGCAGCACTTTAGCGGGAGGGATCTACGAGCAGTACTTC. As protein: CASSTLAGGIYEQYF.

V usage is TRBV15 and J usage is TRBJ1-4; D possibly corresponds to TRBD1 (5 bases). V was shortened by 5 bases and J by 4 bases, with 8 bases between the two germline ends. Germline V CDR1 and CDR2: LNHNV, YYDKDF (reference sequence). The CDR3 runs 13 residues. The CDR3 bases are TGTGCCACCAGCTGGGGCCTTAATGAAAAACTGTTTTTT. This sequence encodes CATSWGLNEKLFF.

This chain joins TRBV4-1 and TRBJ1-2; D call uncertain. Trimming pared 3 bases from V and 6 bases from J, leaving 17 bases between. CDR3 length equals 15 residues. Looked up from germline, CDR1 is MGHRA and CDR2 is YSYEKL. The chain's CDR3 is CASSQEDREADGYTF. The CDR3 DNA reads TGCGCCAGCAGCCAGGAAGATAGGGAAGCGGATGGCTACACCTTC.

V and J are TRBV5-5 and TRBJ2-7, with 9 bases fitting TRBD2. The germline CDR1 and CDR2 sequences are SGHKS and YYEKEE (reference sequence). V shed 4 bases, J shed 6 bases, and the junction held 5 bases outside the gene matches. CDR3 length equals 13 residues. In DNA form, the CDR3 reads TGTGCCAGCAGCCCGAGCGGGAGGAGCGAGCAGTACTTC. Translating it yields CASSPSGRSEQYF.

The chain couples TRBV4-1 to TRBJ1-6; TRBD1 is a possible D gene (6 bases). Germline V gene lookup returns CDR1 MGHRA and CDR2 YSYEKL. Trimming removed 0 bases at V and 10 bases at J, with 16 bases between. This CDR3 region has 16 residues. This CDR3 is CASSQEYPGERSPLHF. The CDR3 DNA reads as TGCGCCAGCAGCCAAGAATACCCAGGGGAAAGGTCACCCCTCCACTTT.

This chain links TRBV2 with TRBJ2-7; a possible D gene is TRBD1 (6 bases). The germline CDR1 and CDR2 sequences are SNHLY and FYNNEI. Between the trimmed V and J ends, which lost 6 bases and 0 bases, there was a span of 15 bases. The CDR3 consists of 15 residues. The chain's CDR3 is CASSSRDIYSYEQYF. CDR3 nucleotides: TGTGCCAGCAGCTCCCGGGACATCTACTCCTACGAGCAGTACTTC.

This clone was detected a few times. The V call is TRBV5-1, the J call TRBJ2-1; TRBD2 matches at 9 bases. Germline V CDR1 and CDR2: SGHRS, YFSETQ. The CDR3 has 16 amino acids. V lost 6 bases and J lost 8; bases outside the gene matches: 15. The DNA of the CDR3 is TGCGCCAGCACCGGGGGGACTAGCCTAAAACGGGATGAGCAGTTCTTC. Translated: CASTGGTSLKRDEQFF.

The rearrangement links TRBV19 to TRBJ2-1, with D possibly TRBD2 on 6 matching bases. The germline CDR1 and CDR2 sequences are LNHDA and SQIVND (reference sequence). The CDR3 is 14 residues long. The V and J ends lost 7 bases and 7 bases respectively, with 17 bases between them. The CDR3 reads CASTGRGKGNEQFF. The CDR3 region has the DNA TGTGCCAGTACTGGGCGGGGAAAGGGGAATGAGCAGTTCTTC.

This chain joins TRBV6-5 and TRBJ1-5, with TRBD1 as a possible D gene (6 bases). The V end was cut by 6 bases, the J end by 7 bases, with 16 bases between. CDR1 is MNHEY, CDR2 SVGAGI, per germline. This CDR3 contains 14 residues. CDR3 sequence (DNA): TGTGCCAGCAGCCGCCGTGATGGGGGCCAGCCCCAGCATTTT. It codes for CASSRRDGGQPQHF.

The chain uses TRBV6-5 and TRBJ2-1, with 8 bases that match TRBD2. Per germline, CDR1 MNHEY and CDR2 SVGAGI. The CDR3 has 15 amino acids. J gave up 3 bases and V 4 bases, and 5 bases lay outside the gene matches. CDR3 in amino acids: CASSWLAGGYNEQFF. In DNA form, the CDR3 reads TGTGCCAGCAGTTGGTTGGCGGGGGGCTACAATGAGCAGTTCTTC.

CDR3 residues: CAISVSGGAGGELFF. In DNA form, the CDR3 reads TGTGCCATCAGTGTTTCGGGGGGGGCCGGCGGGGAGCTGTTTTTT. The chain combines TRBV10-3 with TRBJ2-2, with 8 bases lining up with TRBD2. The ends lost 4 bases at V and 7 bases at J; junction bases unmatched: 8. The CDR3 sequence is 15 residues long. Germline CDR1 is ENHRY and CDR2 is SYGVKD.